These T cell receptor beta chains were read from a single sample in a study of blood T cell repertoires in COVID-19. Repertoires were generated with immunoSEQ multiplex PCR, while TCRdb's copy carries only in-frame clones and drops some. The repertoire consists of some 89,000 clones, with around 80% occurring once and the leading ten covering more than 6.5%. Sequenced input: peripheral blood. All receptors derive from a man in his 70s with acute or convalescent COVID-19. Each CDR3 is given with its conserved first and last residue. The D gene is left open where the match is weak. Clone size is given for some rows only: seen once, a few or many times, or a class if the clone is expanded.

length	size	V	J	D	DNA	CDR3
15	NA	TRBV5-6	TRBJ2-3	TRBD1	TGTGCCAGCAGCTCGGACAGGGGGGTCACAGATACGCAGTATTTT	CASSSDRGVTDTQYF
16	NA	TRBV5-1	TRBJ2-2	TRBD1	TGCGCCAGCAGCTCCCCGGGACAGGGTATATCCGGGGAGCTGTTTTTT	CASSSPGQGISGELFF
16	NA	TRBV28	TRBJ2-1	NA	TGTGCCAGCAAATTGGCGGGCCTGAGCTCCTACAATGAGCAGTTCTTC	CASKLAGLSSYNEQFF
15	NA	TRBV6-6	TRBJ1-5	NA	TGTGCCAGCAGTTACCAGACCGGGGGCAATCAGCCCCAGCATTTT	CASSYQTGGNQPQHF
13	few	TRBV9	TRBJ1-2	TRBD1	TGTGCCAGCAGCGCGGGACAGGGCGGGGGCTACACCTTC	CASSAGQGGGYTF
15	once	TRBV6-5	TRBJ2-2	TRBD1	TGTGCCAGCAGTCGACAGGGACCGAACACCGGGGAGCTGTTTTTT	CASSRQGPNTGELFF
18	NA	TRBV2	TRBJ2-6	TRBD2	TGTGCCAGCAGTGAAGATGCTAGCGGGAGTCTTGGGGCCAACGTCCTGACTTTC	CASSEDASGSLGANVLTF
14	NA	TRBV6-5	TRBJ1-5	TRBD1	TGTGCCAGCAGCCCGGACAGGGCATTCCAGCCCCAGCATTTT	CASSPDRAFQPQHF
16	NA	TRBV7-2	TRBJ1-4	TRBD1	TGTGCCAGCAGGCCTACAGGGGGCGCGGCTAATGAAAAACTGTTTTTT	CASRPTGGAANEKLFF
15	NA	TRBV7-9	TRBJ2-4	TRBD2	TGTGCCAGCAGCCATACCCTCCCGGGGGGAAACATTCAGTACTTC	CASSHTLPGGNIQYF
15	NA	TRBV7-2	TRBJ2-3	NA	TGTGCCAGCAGCTTCGATACATCGGTCGGGGATACGCAGTATTTT	CASSFDTSVGDTQYF
15	NA	TRBV6-6	TRBJ1-1	TRBD1	TGTGCCAGTCGAATCCGGGACAGCTCATATACTGAAGCTTTCTTT	CASRIRDSSYTEAFF
16	few	TRBV10-1	TRBJ2-2	NA	TGCGCCAGCAGTGAGTCTGGGGACTGGAACACCGGGGAGCTGTTTTTT	CASSESGDWNTGELFF
14	NA	TRBV2	TRBJ2-1	NA	TGTGCCAGCAGTGAAAGGGGTCAGAACAATGAGCAGTTCTTC	CASSERGQNNEQFF
14	NA	TRBV18	TRBJ1-5	NA	TGTGCCAGCTCACCGGGGGGGGACGGACAGCCCCAGCATTTT	CASSPGGDGQPQHF
14	NA	TRBV5-1	TRBJ2-3	NA	TGCGCCAGCAGCTTGGTAGAGGGTGCAGATACGCAGTATTTT	CASSLVEGADTQYF
12	NA	TRBV18	TRBJ2-5	NA	TGTGCCAGCTCACCACCGTCTGAGACCCAGTACTTC	CASSPPSETQYF
14	few	TRBV5-6	TRBJ2-4	TRBD1	TGTGCCAGCAGCTGGGACAGGGCCAAAAACATTCAGTACTTC	CASSWDRAKNIQYF
15	NA	TRBV5-8	TRBJ2-4	NA	TGTGCCAGCAGCTTGGTGGGGCAGGGGGGAAACATTCAGTACTTC	CASSLVGQGGNIQYF
14	few	TRBV6-6	TRBJ1-1	TRBD1	TGTGCCAGCAGTCCGACAGGGGGGAAACCTGAAGCTTTCTTT	CASSPTGGKPEAFF
17	few	TRBV24-1	TRBJ1-2	NA	TGTGCCACCAGTGATTCGACAGTTCCTGGGGCTAACTATGGCTACACCTTC	CATSDSTVPGANYGYTF
16	NA	TRBV14	TRBJ1-6	NA	TGTGCCAGCAGCCAAGATCGCAGTACCTATAATTCACCCCTCCACTTT	CASSQDRSTYNSPLHF
15	NA	TRBV7-6	TRBJ2-3	NA	TGTGCCAGCAGCTTAGGGAGACAGTTCACAGATACGCAGTATTTT	CASSLGRQFTDTQYF
14	NA	TRBV6-5	TRBJ1-6	NA	TGTGCCAGCACGGTAGGGCAGGAGGGTTCACCCCTCCACTTT	CASTVGQEGSPLHF
16	once	TRBV5-4	TRBJ2-2	TRBD1	TGTGCCAGCAGCTTTGAGACAGGGTCGTTAAAATTCGAGCTGTTTTTT	CASSFETGSLKFELFF
13	NA	TRBV28	TRBJ1-3	NA	TGTGCCAGCAGTTTCAGCTCTGGAAACACCATATATTTT	CASSFSSGNTIYF
13	NA	TRBV5-5	TRBJ1-1	NA	TGTGCCAGCAGCACTGATATGAACACTGAAGCTTTCTTT	CASSTDMNTEAFF
15	NA	TRBV30	TRBJ1-4	NA	TGTGCCTGGAGTGTACCGGGGGTGGTGGCTGAAAAACTGTTTTTT	CAWSVPGVVAEKLFF